Detailed here is one T cell receptor beta chain. Which antigen it targets is not known. No much larger clone is present one base from it, and per-base qualities are unavailable. The trial excluded patients who had a history of autoimmune disease or who were on systemic immunosuppression. Peripheral blood for TCR sequencing was collected from all dose cohorts at baseline, on cycle 4 day 1, and on cycle 7 day 1. Samples were obtained from an open-label, multicenter, first-in-human phase I dose-escalation trial of ivuxolimab. Adults with locally advanced or metastatic head and neck squamous cell, hepatocellular, melanoma or renal cell carcinoma were enrolled in the trial. Before TCR sequencing, CD4+ and CD8+ T cells were separately sorted from peripheral blood. These data come from a study of OX40 agonist ivuxolimab in advanced cancers. For the wider study: Ivuxolimab, which targeted the costimulatory receptor OX40 (CD134), was an agonistic, fully human IgG2 monoclonal antibody. Intravenous ivuxolimab was administered to patients every 2 weeks at six dose levels: 0.01, 0.1, 0.3, 1.5, 3 and 10 mg/kg. Among the approximately 50 dose-escalation patients, some 20 had hepatocellular carcinoma, around 15 melanoma, 9 renal cell carcinoma and 9 head and neck cancer. The dose-escalation cohort was 80% to 90% male with a mean age of roughly 62 years, ranging from roughly 23 to 90. Prior anti-PD-1, anti-PD-L1 or anti-CTLA-4 therapy was permitted, and about two fifths of dose-escalation patients had received checkpoint inhibitors. Partial responses occurred in three dose-escalation patients: two with cutaneous melanoma and one with hepatocellular carcinoma. Peripheral TCRbeta sequencing was intended to test whether TCR sequence diversity was altered and clonal T-cell expansion was caused by ivuxolimab. The paper covers the monotherapy dose-escalation part of the phase I ivuxolimab trial, which included N ≈ 50 patients. General conclusions and limits of the study: In partial responders in the 0.1-3.0 mg/kg groups, normalized peripheral clonal expansion was found to be among the lowest, especially among CD8+ T cells. At doses of 0.1 to 3.0 mg/kg, clonal expansion of both CD4+ and CD8+ T cells in blood was seen between baseline and week 6. After ivuxolimab, CD8+ T cells had more expanded clones than CD4+ T cells on average. The antigen specificity of the clonally expanded peripheral T cells was not determined. Low levels of normalized T-cell clonal expansion were also seen in some patients who did not respond.

For sequencing of the TCRbeta CDR3 region, genomic DNA was extracted from the sorted cells. The immunoSEQ Assay was used for sequencing of TCRbeta CDR3 regions. The immuneACCESS repertoire file appears here via TCRdb, limited to in-frame rearrangements. These files lack a portion of the clones; in checked studies, under half of the deficit traces to unresolved V genes, and the cause of the others is not known. In this sample the table shows roughly 80,000 clones, 70% to 90% of which occur a single time. Roughly 0.66% of the sample rests with the top ten. V is trimmed back by 6 bases and J by 4 bases, and the junction contains 3 bases that no gene match accounts for. Measured from the cysteine to the phenylalanine, the CDR3 is 12 residues long. Just CDR3 DNA is preserved here, 36 bases in frame from base 1. For CDR1 and CDR2, the germline V gene lists MNHEY and SVGAGI.

The sequence was obtained from an adult with an advanced solid tumor such as melanoma, head and neck, liver or kidney cancer. The specimen was CD4+ or CD8+ T cells sorted from blood, collected in a trial of the OX40 agonist ivuxolimab. The chain couples TRBV6-5 to TRBJ2-7; 7 bases in the junction line up with TRBD1. The CDR3 sequence is CASSLTGYEQYF. The DNA reads as follows: TGTGCCAGCAGCTTGACAGGGTACGAGCAGTACTTC.